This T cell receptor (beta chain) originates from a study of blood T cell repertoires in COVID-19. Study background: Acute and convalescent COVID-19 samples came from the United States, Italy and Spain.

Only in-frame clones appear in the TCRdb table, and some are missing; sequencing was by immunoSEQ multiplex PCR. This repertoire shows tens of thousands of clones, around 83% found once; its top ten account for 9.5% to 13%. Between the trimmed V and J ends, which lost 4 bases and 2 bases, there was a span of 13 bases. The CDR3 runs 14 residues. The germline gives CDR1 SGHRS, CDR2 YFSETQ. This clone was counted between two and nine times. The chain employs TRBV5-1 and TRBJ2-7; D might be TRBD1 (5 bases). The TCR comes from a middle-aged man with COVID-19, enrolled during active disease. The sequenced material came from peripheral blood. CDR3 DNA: TGCGCCAGCAGCCAACAGGAGCTTCCCTACGAGCAGTACTTC. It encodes CASSQQELPYEQYF.